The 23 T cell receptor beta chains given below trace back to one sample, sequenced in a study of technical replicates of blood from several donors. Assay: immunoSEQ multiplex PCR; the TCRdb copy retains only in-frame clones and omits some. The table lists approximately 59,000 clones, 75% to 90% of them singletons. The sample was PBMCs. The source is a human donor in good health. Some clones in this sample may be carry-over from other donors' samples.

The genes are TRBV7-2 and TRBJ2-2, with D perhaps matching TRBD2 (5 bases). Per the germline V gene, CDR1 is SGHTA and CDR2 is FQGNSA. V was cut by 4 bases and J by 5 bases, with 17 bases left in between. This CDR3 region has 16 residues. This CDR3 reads CASSSHGGSATGELFF. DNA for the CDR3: TGTGCCAGCAGCTCGCACGGCGGTAGCGCGACCGGGGAGCTGTTTTTT.

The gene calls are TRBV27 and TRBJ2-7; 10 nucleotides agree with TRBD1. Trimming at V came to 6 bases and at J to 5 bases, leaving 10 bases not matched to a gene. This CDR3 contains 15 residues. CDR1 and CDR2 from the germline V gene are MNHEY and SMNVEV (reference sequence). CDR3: CASRGAGTGDNEQYF. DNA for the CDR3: TGTGCCAGCAGGGGCGCGGGGACAGGGGATAACGAGCAGTACTTC.

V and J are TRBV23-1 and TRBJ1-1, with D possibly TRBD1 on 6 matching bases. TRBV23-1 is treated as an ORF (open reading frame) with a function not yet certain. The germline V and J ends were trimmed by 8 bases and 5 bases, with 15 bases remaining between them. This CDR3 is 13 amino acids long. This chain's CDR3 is CASFRRGGTEAFF. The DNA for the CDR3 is TGCGCCAGCTTCCGAAGGGGGGGAACTGAAGCTTTCTTT.

CDR3 nucleotides: TGCGCCAGCAGCCAAAGGTCCGGGGACGAGCAGTACTTC. Its protein product is CASSQRSGDEQYF. The chain links TRBV4-1 to TRBJ2-7, with D possibly TRBD2 on 5 matching bases. The CDR3 contains 13 residues. Germline loops: CDR1 MGHRA, CDR2 YSYEKL. The ends were cut back, 2 bases at V and 5 bases at J, with 10 bases in the middle.

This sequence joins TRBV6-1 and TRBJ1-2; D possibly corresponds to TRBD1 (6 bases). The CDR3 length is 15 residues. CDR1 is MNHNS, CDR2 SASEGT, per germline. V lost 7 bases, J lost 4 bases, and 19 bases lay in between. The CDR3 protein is CASTSGGGRSYGYTF. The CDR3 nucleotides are TGTGCCAGCACAAGTGGGGGGGGCCGGAGCTATGGCTACACCTTC.

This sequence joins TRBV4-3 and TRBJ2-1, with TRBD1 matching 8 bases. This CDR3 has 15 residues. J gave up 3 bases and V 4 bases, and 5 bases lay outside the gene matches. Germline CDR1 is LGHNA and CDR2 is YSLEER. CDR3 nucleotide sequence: TGCGCCAGCAGCCCCTCCGGGACAGGCTACAATGAGCAGTTCTTC. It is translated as CASSPSGTGYNEQFF.

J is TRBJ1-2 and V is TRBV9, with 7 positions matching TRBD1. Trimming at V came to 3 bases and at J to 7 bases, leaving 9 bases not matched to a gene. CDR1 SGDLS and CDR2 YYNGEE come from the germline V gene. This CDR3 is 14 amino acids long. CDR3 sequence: CASSASDRVGGYTF. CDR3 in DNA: TGTGCCAGCAGCGCATCCGACAGGGTTGGTGGCTACACCTTC.

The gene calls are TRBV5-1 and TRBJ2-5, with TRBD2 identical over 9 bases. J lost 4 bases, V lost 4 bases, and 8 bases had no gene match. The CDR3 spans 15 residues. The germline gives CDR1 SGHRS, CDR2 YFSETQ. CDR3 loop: CASSPGRGGPETQYF. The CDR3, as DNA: TGCGCCAGCAGCCCCGGGCGGGGGGGGCCAGAGACCCAGTACTTC.

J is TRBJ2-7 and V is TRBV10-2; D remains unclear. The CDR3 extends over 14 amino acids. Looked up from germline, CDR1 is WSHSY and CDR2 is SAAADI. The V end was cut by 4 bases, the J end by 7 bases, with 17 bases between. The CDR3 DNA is TGCGCCAGCAGTGGAGGAACACCCCCCCGGGAGCAGTACTTC. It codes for CASSGGTPPREQYF.

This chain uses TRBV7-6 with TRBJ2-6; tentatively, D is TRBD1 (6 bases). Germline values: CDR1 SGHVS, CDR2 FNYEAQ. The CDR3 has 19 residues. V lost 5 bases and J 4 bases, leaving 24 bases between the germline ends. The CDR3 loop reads CASSPGSHRVKFGANVLTF. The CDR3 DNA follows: TGTGCCAGCAGCCCGGGGTCTCACAGGGTGAAGTTCGGGGCCAACGTCCTGACTTTC.

CDR3 sequence reads: CASSTLAGAVYF. As DNA, the CDR3 is TGTGCCAGCAGTACACTAGCGGGAGCGGTGTACTTC. V gene TRBV27 combines with J gene TRBJ2-7; 11 positions match TRBD2. CDR3 length equals 12 residues. CDR1 is MNHEY and CDR2 is SMNVEV in the germline V gene (reference sequence). With 5 bases clipped from V and 12 bases from J, the junction kept 6 bases outside the gene matches.

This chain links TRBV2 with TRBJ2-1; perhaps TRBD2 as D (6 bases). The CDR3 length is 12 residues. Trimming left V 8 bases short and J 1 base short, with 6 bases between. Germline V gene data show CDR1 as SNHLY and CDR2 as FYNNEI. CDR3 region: CASGGSYNEQFF. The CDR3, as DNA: TGTGCCAGCGGGGGGTCCTACAATGAGCAGTTCTTC.

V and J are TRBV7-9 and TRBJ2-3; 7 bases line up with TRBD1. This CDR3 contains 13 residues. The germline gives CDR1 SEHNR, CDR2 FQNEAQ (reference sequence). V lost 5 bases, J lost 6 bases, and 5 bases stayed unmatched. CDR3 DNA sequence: TGTGCCAGCAGCCCGGGGACAGCGGATACGCAGTATTTT. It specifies CASSPGTADTQYF.

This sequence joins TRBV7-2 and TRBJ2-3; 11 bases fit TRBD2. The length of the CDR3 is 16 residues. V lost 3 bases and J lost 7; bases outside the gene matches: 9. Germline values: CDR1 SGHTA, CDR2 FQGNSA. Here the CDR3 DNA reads TGTGCCAGCAGCTTTAGCGGGGGGGTTCGTGTAAATACGCAGTATTTT. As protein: CASSFSGGVRVNTQYF.

The CDR3 coding sequence is TGCGCCAGCAGCCAAGTGGGTAGCCCCGGGGAGCTGTTTTTT. Encoded protein: CASSQVGSPGELFF. This chain uses TRBV4-3 with TRBJ2-2; D uncertain. Germline CDR1 is LGHNA and CDR2 is YSLEER. The CDR3 has 14 amino acids. V was clipped by 1 base and J by 6 bases, with 9 bases between them.

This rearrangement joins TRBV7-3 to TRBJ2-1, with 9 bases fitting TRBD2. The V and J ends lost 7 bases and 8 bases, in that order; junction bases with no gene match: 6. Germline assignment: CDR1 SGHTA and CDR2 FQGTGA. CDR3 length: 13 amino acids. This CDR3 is CASTLIAGDEQFF. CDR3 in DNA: TGTGCCAGCACCCTTATAGCGGGGGATGAGCAGTTCTTC.

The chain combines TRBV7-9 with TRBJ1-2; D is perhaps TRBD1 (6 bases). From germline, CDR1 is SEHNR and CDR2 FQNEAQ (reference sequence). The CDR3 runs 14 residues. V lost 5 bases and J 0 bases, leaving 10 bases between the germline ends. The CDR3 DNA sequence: TGTGCCAGCAGCCTCCACAGGGCTAACTATGGCTACACCTTC. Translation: CASSLHRANYGYTF.

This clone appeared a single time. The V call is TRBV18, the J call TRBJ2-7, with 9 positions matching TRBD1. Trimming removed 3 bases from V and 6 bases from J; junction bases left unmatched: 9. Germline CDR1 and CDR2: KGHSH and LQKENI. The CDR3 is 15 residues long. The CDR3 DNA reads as TGTGCCAGCTCACCCCCTGGCAGGACAGGGGTCGAGCAGTACTTC. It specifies CASSPPGRTGVEQYF.

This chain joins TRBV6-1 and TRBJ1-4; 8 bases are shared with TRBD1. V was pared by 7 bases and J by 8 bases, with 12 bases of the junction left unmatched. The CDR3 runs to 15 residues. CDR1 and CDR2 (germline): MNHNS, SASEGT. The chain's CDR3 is CASTPTGDLREKLFF. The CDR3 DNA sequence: TGTGCCAGCACCCCGACAGGGGACCTTAGAGAAAAACTGTTTTTT.

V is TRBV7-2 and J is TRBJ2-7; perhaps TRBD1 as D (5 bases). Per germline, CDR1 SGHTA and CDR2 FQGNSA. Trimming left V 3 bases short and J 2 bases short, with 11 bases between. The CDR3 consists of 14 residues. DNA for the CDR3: TGTGCCAGCAGCTTCGACAGTAGTACCTACGAGCAGTACTTC. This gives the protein CASSFDSSTYEQYF.

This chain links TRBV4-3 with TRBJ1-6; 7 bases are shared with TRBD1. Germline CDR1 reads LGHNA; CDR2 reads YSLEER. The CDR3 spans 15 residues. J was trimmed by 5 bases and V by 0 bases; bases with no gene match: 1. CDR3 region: CASSQDDRDNSPLHF. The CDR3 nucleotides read TGCGCCAGCAGCCAAGATGACAGGGATAATTCACCCCTCCACTTT.

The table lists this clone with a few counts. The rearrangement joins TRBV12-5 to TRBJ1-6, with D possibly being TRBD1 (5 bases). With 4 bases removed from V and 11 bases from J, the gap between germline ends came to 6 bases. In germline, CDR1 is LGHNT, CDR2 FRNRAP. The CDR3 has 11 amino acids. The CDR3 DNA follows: TGTGCTAGTGGTTGGGGCGCACCCCTCCACTTT. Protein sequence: CASGWGAPLHF.

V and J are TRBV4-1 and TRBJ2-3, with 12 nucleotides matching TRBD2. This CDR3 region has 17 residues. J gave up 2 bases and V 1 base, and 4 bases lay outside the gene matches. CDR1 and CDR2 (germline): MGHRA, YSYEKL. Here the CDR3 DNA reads TGCGCCAGCAGCCAAGCCAGACTAGCGGGAGCCACAGATACGCAGTATTTT. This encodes CASSQARLAGATDTQYF.